This T cell receptor (beta chain) was captured by sequencing in a study of blood T cell repertoires in COVID-19. Study summary: There were acute and convalescent COVID-19 samples, and they came from the United States, Italy and Spain. T cells, B-cell-depleted T cells, or PBMCs provided the cDNA or gDNA that served as material.

Authors' processing steps: By means of reference gene primer amplification, nucleated cell counts were estimated. Generated by immunoSEQ multiplex PCR, the TCRdb table keeps only in-frame clones and is missing some. V and J calls and clone size are copied from that table; D and trimming were computed from the DNA. Of 150,000 to 200,000 clones listed, 85% to 90% are singletons. The CDR3 runs to 15 residues. The V and J ends lost 4 bases and 8 bases, in that order; junction bases with no gene match: 12. Germline CDR1 and CDR2: SGDLS and YYNGEE. The specimen was peripheral blood. V gene TRBV9 combines with J gene TRBJ1-2; 9 bases match TRBD1. The TCR comes from a human donor in a cohort sampled during active COVID-19. Here the CDR3 DNA reads TGTGCCAGCAGCCCCGACCCCGGGACAGGGCACGGCTACACCTTC. It specifies CASSPDPGTGHGYTF.